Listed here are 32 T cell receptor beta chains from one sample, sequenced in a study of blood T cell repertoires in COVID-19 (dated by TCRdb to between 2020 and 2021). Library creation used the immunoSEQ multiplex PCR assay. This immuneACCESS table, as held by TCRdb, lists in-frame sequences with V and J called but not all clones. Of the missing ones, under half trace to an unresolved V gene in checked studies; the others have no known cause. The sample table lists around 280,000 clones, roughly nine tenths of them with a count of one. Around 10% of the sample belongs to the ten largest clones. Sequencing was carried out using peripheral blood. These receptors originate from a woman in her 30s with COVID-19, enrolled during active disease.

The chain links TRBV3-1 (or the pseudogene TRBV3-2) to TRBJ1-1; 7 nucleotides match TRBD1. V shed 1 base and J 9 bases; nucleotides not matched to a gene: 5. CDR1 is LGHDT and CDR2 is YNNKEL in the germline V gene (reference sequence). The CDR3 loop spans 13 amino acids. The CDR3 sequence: CASSQGRDRQAFF. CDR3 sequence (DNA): TGTGCCAGCAGCCAAGGGAGGGACAGACAAGCTTTCTTT.

The CDR3 sequence: CAWSKGLAATDTQYF. CDR3 sequence (DNA): TGTGCCTGGAGTAAGGGACTAGCGGCCACAGATACGCAGTATTTT. V usage is TRBV30 and J usage is TRBJ2-3, with 11 nucleotides matching TRBD2. Germline V gene sequence: CDR1 GTSNPN, CDR2 SVGIG (reference sequence). V gave up 2 bases and J gave up 2 bases; unmatched junction bases: 3. This CDR3 contains 15 residues.

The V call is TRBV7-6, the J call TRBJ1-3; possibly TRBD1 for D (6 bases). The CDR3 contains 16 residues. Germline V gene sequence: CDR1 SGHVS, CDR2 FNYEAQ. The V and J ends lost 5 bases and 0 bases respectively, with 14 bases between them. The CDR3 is CASSTPRDNSGNTIYF. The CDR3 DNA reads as TGTGCCAGCAGCACTCCCCGGGACAACTCTGGAAACACCATATATTTT.

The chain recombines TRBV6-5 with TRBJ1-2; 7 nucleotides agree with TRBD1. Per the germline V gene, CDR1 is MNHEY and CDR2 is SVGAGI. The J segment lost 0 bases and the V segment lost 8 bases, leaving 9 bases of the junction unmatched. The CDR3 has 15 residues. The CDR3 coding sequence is TGTGCCAGCGCAGAGACAGGGATTACTAACTATGGCTACACCTTC. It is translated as CASAETGITNYGYTF.

The CDR3 DNA reads TGTGCCAGCAGTTACGCGGGACTTGACTACGAGCAGTACTTC. Protein sequence: CASSYAGLDYEQYF. The chain carries TRBV6-5 and TRBJ2-7; a weak D match, TRBD2 (6 bases). V was shortened by 2 bases and J by 3 bases, with 11 bases between the two germline ends. The germline gives CDR1 MNHEY, CDR2 SVGAGI. The CDR3 contains 14 residues.

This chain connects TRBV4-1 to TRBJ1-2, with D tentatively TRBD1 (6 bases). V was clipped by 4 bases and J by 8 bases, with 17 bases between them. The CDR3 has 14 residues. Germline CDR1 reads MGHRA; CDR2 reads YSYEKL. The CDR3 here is CASSRLTGVEGYTF. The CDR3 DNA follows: TGCGCCAGCAGCCGACTGACAGGAGTTGAAGGCTACACCTTC.

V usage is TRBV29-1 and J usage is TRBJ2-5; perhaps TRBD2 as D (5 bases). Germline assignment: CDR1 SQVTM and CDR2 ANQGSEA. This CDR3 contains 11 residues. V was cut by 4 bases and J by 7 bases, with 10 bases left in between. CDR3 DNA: TGCAGCGTTGCCCTTGAGGGGACCCAGTACTTC. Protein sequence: CSVALEGTQYF.

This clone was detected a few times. CDR3 protein: CASSPEAISGNTIYF. CDR3 coding DNA: TGTGCCAGCTCCCCCGAGGCTATCTCTGGAAACACCATATATTTT. The chain links TRBV27 to TRBJ1-3, with D uncertain. Germline V gene lookup returns CDR1 MNHEY and CDR2 SMNVEV (reference sequence). The V and J ends lost 8 bases and 0 bases respectively, with 14 bases between them. This CDR3 has 15 residues.

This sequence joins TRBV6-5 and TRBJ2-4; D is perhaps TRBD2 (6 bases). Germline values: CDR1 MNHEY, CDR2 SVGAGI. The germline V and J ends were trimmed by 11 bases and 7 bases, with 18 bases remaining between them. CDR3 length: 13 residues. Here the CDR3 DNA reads TGTGCCGCTGGGGAGGCGCCGGGGAACATTCAGTACTTC. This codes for CAAGEAPGNIQYF.

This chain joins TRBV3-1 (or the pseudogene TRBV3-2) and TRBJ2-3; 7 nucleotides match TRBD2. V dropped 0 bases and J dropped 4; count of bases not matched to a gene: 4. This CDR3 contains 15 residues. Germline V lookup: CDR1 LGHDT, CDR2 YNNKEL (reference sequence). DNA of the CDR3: TGTGCCAGCAGCCAAGATACCCGGGGGGCAGATACGCAGTATTTT. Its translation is CASSQDTRGADTQYF.

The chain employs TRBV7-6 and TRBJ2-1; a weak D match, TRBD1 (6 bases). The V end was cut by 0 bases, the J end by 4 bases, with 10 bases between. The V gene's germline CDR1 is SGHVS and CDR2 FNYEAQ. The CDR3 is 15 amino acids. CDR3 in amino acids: CASSLAGARYNEQFF. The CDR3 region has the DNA TGTGCCAGCAGCTTAGCGGGGGCTAGATACAATGAGCAGTTCTTC.

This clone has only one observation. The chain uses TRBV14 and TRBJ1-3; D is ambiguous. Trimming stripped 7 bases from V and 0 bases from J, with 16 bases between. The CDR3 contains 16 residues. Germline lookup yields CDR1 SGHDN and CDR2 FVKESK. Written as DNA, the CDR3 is TGTGCCAGCACCAAAGGAGGGATCCTCTCTGGAAACACCATATATTTT. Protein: CASTKGGILSGNTIYF.

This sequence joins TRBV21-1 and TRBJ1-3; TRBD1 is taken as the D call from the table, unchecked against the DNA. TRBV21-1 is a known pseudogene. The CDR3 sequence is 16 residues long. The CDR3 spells CASISRNRWGGNTIYF. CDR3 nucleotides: TGTGCCAGCATCTCTCGGAACAGATGGGGCGGAAACACCATATATTTT.

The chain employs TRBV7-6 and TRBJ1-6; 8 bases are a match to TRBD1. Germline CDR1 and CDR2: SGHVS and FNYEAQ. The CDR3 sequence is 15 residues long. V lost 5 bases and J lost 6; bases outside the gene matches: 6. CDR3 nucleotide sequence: TGTGCCAGCAGCACAACAGGGGGTAGTAATTCACCCCTCCACTTT. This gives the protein CASSTTGGSNSPLHF.

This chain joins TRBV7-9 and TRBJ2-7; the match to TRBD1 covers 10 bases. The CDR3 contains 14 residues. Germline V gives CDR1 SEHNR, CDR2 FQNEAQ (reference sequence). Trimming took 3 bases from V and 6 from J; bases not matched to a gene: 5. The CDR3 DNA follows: TGTGCCAGCAGCTTTAGGGACAGGGGTGGCGAGCAGTACTTC. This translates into CASSFRDRGGEQYF. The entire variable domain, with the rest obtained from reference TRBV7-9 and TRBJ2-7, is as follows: DTGVSQNPRHKITKRGQNVTFRCDPISEHNRLYWYRQTLGQGPEFLTYFQNEAQLEKSRLLSDRFSAERPKGSFSTLEIQRTEQGDSAMYLCASSFRDRGGEQYFGPGTRLTVT.

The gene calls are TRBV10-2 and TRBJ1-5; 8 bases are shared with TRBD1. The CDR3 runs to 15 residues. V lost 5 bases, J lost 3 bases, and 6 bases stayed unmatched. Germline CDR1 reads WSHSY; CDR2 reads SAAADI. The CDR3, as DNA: TGCGCCAGCAGTCCGGCAGGGGGCTACAATCAGCCCCAGCATTTT. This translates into CASSPAGGYNQPQHF.

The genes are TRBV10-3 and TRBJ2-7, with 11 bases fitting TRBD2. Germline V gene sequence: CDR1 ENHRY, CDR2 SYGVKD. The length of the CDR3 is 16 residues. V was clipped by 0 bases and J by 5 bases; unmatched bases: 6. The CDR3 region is CAISESVAGGPHEQYF. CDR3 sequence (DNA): TGTGCCATCAGTGAGTCGGTAGCGGGGGGGCCCCACGAGCAGTACTTC.

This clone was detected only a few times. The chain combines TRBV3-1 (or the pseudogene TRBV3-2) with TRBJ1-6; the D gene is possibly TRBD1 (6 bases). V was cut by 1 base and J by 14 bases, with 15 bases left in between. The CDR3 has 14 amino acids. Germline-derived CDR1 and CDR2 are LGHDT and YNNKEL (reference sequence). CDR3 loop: CASSQGQTGLALHF. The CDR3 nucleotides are TGTGCCAGCAGCCAAGGTCAGACAGGTCTAGCCCTCCACTTT.

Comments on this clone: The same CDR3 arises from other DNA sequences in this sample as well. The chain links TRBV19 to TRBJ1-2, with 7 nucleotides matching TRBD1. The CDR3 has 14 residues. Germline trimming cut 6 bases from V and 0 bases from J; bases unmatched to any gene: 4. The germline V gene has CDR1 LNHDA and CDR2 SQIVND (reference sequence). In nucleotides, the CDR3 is TGTGCCAGTAGCATACAGGGGTCTAACTATGGCTACACCTTC. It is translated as CASSIQGSNYGYTF. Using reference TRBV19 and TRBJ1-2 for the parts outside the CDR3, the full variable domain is DGGITQSPKYLFRKEGQNVTLSCEQNLNHDAMYWYRQDPGQGLRLIYYSQIVNDFQKGDIAEGYSVSREKKESFPLTVTSAQKNPTAFYLCASSIQGSNYGYTFGSGTRLTVV.

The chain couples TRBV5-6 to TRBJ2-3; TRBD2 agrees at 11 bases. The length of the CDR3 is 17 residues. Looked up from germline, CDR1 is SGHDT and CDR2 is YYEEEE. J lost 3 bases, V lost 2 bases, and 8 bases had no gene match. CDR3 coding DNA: TGTGCCAGCAGCTTTCTAGCGGGGGGCCACGGGACAGATACGCAGTATTTT. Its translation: CASSFLAGGHGTDTQYF.

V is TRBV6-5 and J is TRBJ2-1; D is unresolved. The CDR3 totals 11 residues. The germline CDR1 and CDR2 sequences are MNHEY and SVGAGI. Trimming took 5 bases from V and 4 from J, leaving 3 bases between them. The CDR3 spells CASSQYNEQFF. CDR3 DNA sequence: TGTGCCAGCAGTCAGTACAATGAGCAGTTCTTC.

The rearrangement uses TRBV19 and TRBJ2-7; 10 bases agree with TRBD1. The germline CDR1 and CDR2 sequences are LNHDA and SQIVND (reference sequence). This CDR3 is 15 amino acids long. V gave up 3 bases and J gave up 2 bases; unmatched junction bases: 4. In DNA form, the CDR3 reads TGTGCCAGTAGTATGACAGGGGGCTACCCCTACGAGCAGTACTTC. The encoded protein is CASSMTGGYPYEQYF. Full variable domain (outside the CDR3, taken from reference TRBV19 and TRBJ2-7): DGGITQSPKYLFRKEGQNVTLSCEQNLNHDAMYWYRQDPGQGLRLIYYSQIVNDFQKGDIAEGYSVSREKKESFPLTVTSAQKNPTAFYLCASSMTGGYPYEQYFGPGTRLTVT.

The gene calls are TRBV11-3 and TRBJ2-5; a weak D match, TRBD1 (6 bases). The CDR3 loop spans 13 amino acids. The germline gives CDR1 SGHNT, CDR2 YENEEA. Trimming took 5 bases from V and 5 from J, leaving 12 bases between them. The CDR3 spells CASSPGVRETQYF. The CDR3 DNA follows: TGTGCCAGCAGCCCAGGGGTCCGTGAGACCCAGTACTTC.

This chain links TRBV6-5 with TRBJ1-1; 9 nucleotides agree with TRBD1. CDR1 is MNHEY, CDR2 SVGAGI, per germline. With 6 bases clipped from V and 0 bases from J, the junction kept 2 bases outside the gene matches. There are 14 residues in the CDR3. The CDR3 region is CASRGQGLNTEAFF. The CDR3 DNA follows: TGTGCCAGCAGGGGACAGGGACTGAACACTGAAGCTTTCTTT.

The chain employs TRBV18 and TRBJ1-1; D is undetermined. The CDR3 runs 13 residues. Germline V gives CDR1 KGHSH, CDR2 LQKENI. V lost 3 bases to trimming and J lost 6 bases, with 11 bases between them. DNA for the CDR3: TGTGCCAGCTCACCCCAACCCCTACCTGAAGCTTTCTTT. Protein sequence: CASSPQPLPEAFF.

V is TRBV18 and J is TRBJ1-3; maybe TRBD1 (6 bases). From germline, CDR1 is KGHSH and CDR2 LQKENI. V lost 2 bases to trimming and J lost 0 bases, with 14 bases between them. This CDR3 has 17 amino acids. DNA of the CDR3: TGTGCCAGCTCACCAGAGCAGGGGCCATTCTCTGGAAACACCATATATTTT. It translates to CASSPEQGPFSGNTIYF.

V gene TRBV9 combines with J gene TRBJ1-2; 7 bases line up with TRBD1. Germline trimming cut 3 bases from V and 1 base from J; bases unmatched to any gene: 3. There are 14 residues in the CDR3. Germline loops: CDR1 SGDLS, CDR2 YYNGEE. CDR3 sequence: CASSEGGFNYGYTF. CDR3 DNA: TGTGCCAGCAGCGAAGGGGGCTTTAACTATGGCTACACCTTC.

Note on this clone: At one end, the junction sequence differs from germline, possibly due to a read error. CDR3 DNA: TGCGCCAGCACTCAAAAGATCGGTAGCGGGGGGCGTCTGGATTTT. Amino acids: CASTQKIGSGGRLDF. The chain recombines TRBV4-1 with TRBJ2-3; 10 nucleotides match TRBD2. Looked up from germline, CDR1 is MGHRA and CDR2 is YSYEKL. The CDR3 loop spans 15 amino acids.

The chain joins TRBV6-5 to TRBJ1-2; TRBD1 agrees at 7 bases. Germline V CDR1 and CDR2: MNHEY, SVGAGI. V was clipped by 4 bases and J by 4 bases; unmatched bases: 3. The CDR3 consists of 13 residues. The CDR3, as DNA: TGTGCCAGCAGTTTGACAGGGACCTATGGCTACACCTTC. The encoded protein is CASSLTGTYGYTF.

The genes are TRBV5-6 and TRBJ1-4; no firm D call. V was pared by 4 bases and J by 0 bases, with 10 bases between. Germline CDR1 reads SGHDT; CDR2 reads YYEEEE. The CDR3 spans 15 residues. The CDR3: CASSILQATNEKLFF. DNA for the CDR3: TGTGCCAGCAGCATACTACAAGCAACTAATGAAAAACTGTTTTTT.

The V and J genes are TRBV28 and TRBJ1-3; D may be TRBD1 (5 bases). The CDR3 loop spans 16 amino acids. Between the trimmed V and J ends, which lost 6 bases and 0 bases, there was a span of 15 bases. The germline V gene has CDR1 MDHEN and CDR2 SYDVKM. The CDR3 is CASRTEGTYSGNTIYF. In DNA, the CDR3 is TGTGCCAGCAGGACCGAGGGGACTTACTCTGGAAACACCATATATTTT. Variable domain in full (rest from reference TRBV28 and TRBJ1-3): DVKVTQSSRYLVKRTGEKVFLECVQDMDHENMFWYRQDPGLGLRLIYFSYDVKMKEKGDIPEGYSVSREKKERFSLILESASTNQTSMYLCASRTEGTYSGNTIYFGEGSWLTVV.

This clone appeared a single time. The CDR3 reads CASSPPRGPLHF. DNA for the CDR3: TGTGCCAGCAGCCCTCCTCGGGGACCCCTCCACTTT. This chain connects TRBV5-8 to TRBJ1-6; no definite D call. From germline, CDR1 is SGHTS and CDR2 YDEGEE. Trimming left V 4 bases short and J 12 bases short, with 11 bases between. The CDR3 has 12 residues.